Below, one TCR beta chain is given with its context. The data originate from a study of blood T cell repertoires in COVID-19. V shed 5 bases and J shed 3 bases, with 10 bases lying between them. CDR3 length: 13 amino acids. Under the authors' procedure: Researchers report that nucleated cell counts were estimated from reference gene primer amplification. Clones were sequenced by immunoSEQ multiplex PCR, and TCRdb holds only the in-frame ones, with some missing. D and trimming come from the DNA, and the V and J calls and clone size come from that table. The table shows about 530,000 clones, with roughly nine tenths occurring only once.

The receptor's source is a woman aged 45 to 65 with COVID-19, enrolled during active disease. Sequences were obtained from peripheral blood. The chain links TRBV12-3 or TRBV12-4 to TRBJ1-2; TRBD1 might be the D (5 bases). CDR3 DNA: TGTGCCAGCAGTAGGGACTACGACTATGGCTACACCTTC. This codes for CASSRDYDYGYTF.